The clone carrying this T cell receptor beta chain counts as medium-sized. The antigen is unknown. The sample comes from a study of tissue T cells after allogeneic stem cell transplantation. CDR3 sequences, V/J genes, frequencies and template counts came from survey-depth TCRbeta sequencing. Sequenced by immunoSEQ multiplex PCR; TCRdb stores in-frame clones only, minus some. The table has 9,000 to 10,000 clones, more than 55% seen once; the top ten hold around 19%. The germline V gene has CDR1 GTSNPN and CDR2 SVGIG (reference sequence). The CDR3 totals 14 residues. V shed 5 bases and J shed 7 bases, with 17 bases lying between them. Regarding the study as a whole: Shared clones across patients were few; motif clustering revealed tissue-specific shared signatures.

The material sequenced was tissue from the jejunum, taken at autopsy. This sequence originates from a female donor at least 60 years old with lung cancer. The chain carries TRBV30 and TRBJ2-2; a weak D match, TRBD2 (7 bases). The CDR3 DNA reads TGTGCCTGGGACCATGGGGGGGCAATCGGGGAGCTGTTTTTT. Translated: CAWDHGGAIGELFF.